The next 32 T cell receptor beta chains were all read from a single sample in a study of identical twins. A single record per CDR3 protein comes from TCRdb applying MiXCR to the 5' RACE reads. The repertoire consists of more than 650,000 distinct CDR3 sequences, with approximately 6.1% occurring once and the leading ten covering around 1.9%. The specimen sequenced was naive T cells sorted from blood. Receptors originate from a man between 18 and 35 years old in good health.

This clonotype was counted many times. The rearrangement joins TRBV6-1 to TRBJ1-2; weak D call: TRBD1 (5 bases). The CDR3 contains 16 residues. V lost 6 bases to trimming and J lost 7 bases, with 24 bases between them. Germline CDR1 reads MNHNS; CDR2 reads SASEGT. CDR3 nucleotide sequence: TGTGCCAGCAGCAACCCATTCACGGAGGGGAGGGCTGGCTACACCTTC. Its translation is CASSNPFTEGRAGYTF.

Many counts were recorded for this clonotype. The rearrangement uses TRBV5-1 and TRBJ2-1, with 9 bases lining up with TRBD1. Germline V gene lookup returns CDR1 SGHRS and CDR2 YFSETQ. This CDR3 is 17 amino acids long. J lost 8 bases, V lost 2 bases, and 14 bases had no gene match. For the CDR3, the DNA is TGCGCCAGCAGCTTTCCCACCGGGACAGGGTATGGGGATGAGCAGTTCTTC. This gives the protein CASSFPTGTGYGDEQFF.

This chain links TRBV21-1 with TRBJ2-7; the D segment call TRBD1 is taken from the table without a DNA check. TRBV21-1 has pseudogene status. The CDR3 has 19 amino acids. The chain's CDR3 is CASSARLTGVRDLRHEQYF. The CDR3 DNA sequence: TGTGCCAGCAGCGCCAGGCTCACAGGGGTGCGGGACCTGCGCCACGAGCAGTACTTC.

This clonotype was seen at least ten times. In DNA, the CDR3 is TGCGCCAGCAGCCTTGAAGGGACAGGTCAGCCCCAGCATTTT. Amino acids: CASSLEGTGQPQHF. The V call is TRBV5-1, the J call TRBJ1-5, with TRBD1 matching 8 bases. V was clipped by 4 bases and J by 6 bases; unmatched bases: 6. Germline CDR1 SGHRS, CDR2 YFSETQ. The CDR3 is made up of 14 amino acids.

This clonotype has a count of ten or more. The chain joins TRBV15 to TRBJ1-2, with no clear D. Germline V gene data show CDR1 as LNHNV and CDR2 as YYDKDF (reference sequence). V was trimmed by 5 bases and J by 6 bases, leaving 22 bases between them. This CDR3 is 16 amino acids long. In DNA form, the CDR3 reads TGTGCCACCAGCCCCGGCCTGTCGGAAGTCGGGAATGGCTACACCTTC. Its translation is CATSPGLSEVGNGYTF.

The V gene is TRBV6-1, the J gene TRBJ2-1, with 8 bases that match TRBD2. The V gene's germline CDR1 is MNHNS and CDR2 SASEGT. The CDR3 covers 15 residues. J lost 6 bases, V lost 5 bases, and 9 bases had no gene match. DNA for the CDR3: TGTGCCAGCAGTCCTCAGGGGAGCGGGAGCAATGAGCAGTTCTTC. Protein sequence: CASSPQGSGSNEQFF.

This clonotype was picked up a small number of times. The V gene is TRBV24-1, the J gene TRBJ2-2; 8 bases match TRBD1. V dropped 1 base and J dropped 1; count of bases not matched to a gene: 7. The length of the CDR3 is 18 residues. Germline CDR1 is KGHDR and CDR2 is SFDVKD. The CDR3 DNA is TGTGCCACCAGTGATTTCAATGGGGGGACAGGGAACACCGGGGAGCTGTTTTTT. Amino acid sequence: CATSDFNGGTGNTGELFF.

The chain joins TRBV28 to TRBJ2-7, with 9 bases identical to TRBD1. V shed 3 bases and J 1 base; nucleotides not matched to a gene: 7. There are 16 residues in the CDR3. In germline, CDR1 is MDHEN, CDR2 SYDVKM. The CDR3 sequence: CASSLRDRDESYEQYF. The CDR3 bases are TGTGCCAGCAGTTTGAGGGACAGGGACGAATCCTACGAGCAGTACTTC.

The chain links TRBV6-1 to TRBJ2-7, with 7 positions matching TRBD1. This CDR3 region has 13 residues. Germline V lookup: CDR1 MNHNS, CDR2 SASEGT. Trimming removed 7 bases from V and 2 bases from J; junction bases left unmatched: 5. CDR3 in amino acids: CASTVGQTYEQYV. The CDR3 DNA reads TGTGCCAGCACCGTGGGACAGACCTACGAGCAGTACGTC.

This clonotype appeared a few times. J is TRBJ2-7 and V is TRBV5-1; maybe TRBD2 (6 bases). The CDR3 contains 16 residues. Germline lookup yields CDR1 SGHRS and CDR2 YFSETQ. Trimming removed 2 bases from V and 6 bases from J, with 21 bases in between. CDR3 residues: CASSLGLPRDVFEQYF. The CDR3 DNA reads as TGCGCCAGCAGCTTAGGGTTACCGCGGGACGTTTTCGAGCAGTACTTC.

The CDR3 spells CAKREMNADEAFF. DNA for the CDR3: TGCGCCAAGAGAGAGATGAACGCAGACGAAGCTTTCTTT. The genes are TRBV5-1 and TRBJ1-1; D gene uncertain. The CDR3 is 13 residues long. Germline CDR1 SGHRS, CDR2 YFSETQ. V shed 9 bases and J shed 8 bases, with 20 bases lying between them.

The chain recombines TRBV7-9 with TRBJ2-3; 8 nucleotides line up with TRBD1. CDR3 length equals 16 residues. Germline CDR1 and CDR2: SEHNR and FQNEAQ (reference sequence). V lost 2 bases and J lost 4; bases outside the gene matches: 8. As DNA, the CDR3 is TGTGCCAGCAGCTTAATCGGCAGGGGGCGGCCAGATACGCAGTATTTT. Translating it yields CASSLIGRGRPDTQYF.

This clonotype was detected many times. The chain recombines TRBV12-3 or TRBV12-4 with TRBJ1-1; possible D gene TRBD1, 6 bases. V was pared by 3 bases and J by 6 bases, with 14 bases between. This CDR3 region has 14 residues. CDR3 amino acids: CASSLVQGMAEAFF. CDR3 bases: TGTGCCAGCAGTTTGGTTCAGGGGATGGCTGAAGCTTTCTTT.

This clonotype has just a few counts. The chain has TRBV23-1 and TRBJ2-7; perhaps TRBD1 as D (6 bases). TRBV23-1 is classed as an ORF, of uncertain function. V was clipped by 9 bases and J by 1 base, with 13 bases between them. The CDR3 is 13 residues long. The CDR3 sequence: CARDRCRSYEQYF. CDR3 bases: TGCGCCAGAGACAGGTGTCGTTCCTACGAGCAGTACTTC.

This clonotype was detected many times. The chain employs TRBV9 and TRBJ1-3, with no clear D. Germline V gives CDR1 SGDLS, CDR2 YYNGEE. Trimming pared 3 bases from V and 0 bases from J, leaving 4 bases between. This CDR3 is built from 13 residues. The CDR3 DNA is TGTGCCAGCAGCGAATTCTCTGGAAACACCATATATTTT. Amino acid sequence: CASSEFSGNTIYF.

The CDR3 protein is CASSASPGTGPYEQYF. The CDR3 nucleotides are TGTGCCAGCAGCGCAAGCCCCGGGACAGGTCCCTACGAGCAGTACTTC. The V and J genes are TRBV9 and TRBJ2-7; 8 bases are shared with TRBD1. Per germline, CDR1 SGDLS and CDR2 YYNGEE. The junction had 10 bases not matched to a gene; V was cut back by 3 bases and J by 2 bases. The CDR3 has 16 residues.

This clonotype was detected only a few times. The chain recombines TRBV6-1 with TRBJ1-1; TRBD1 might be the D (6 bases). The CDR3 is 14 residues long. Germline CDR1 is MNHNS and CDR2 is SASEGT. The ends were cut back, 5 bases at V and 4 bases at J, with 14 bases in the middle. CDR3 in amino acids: CASSPQGIGTEAFF. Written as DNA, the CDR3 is TGTGCCAGCAGTCCTCAGGGGATTGGCACTGAAGCTTTCTTT.

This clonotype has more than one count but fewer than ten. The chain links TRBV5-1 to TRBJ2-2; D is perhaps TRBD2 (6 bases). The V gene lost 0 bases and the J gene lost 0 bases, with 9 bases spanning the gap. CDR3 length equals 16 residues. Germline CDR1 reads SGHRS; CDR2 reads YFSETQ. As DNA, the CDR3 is TGCGCCAGCAGCTTGGTTCCGGGGGCGAACACCGGGGAGCTGTTTTTT. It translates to CASSLVPGANTGELFF.

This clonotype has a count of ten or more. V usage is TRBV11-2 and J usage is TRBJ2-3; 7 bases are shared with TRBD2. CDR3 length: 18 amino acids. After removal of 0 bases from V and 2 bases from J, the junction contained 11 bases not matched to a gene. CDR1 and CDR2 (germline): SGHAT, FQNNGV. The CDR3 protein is CASSLEGGTNENTDTQYF. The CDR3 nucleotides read TGTGCCAGCAGCTTAGAGGGTGGGACTAACGAAAACACAGATACGCAGTATTTT.

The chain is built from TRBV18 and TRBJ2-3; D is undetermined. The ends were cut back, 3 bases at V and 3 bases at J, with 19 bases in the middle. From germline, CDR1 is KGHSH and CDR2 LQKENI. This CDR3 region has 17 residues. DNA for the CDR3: TGTGCCAGCTCACCTCTCCACCAGCAGCCCCGGACAGATACGCAGTATTTT. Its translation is CASSPLHQQPRTDTQYF.

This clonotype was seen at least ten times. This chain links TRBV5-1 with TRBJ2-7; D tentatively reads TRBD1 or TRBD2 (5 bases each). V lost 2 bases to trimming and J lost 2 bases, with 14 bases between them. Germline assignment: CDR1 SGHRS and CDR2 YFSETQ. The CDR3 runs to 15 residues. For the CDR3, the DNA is TGCGCCAGCAGCTTAGATGGGACCACTACCTACGAGCAGTACTTC. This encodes CASSLDGTTTYEQYF.

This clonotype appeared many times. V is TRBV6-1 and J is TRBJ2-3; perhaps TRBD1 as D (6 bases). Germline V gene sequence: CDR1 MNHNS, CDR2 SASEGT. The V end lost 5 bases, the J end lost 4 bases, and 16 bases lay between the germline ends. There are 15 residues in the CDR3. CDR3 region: CASSLALGAADTQYF. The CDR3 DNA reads TGTGCCAGCAGTCTCGCGCTGGGGGCGGCAGATACGCAGTATTTT.

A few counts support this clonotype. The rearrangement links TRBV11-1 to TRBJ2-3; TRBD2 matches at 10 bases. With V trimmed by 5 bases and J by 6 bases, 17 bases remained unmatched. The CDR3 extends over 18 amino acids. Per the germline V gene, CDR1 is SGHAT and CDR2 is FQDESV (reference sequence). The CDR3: CASSPKERLAGVKDTQYF. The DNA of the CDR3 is TGTGCCAGCAGCCCAAAAGAGAGGCTAGCGGGAGTAAAGGATACGCAGTATTTT.

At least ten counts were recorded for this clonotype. The CDR3 DNA sequence: TGTGCCAGCAGTTTGCTAGCGGGTAATAAGCAGTTCTTC. Translating gives CASSLLAGNKQFF. The chain links TRBV12-3 or TRBV12-4 to TRBJ2-1; 8 bases line up with TRBD2. This CDR3 region has 13 residues. J gave up 11 bases and V 3 bases, and 6 bases lay outside the gene matches.

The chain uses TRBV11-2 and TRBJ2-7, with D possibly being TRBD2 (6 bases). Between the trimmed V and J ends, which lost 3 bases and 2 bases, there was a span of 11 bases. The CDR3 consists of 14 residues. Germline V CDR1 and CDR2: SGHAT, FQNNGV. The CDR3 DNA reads TGTGCCAGCAGCTTGATGGGGGGACCCTACGAGCAGTACTTC. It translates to CASSLMGGPYEQYF.

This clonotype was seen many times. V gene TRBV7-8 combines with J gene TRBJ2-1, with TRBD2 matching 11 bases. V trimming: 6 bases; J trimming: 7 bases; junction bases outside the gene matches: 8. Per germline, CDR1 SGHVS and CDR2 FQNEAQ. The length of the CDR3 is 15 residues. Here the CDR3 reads CASSPHSGRVNEQFF. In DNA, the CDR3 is TGTGCCAGCAGTCCACATAGCGGGAGGGTGAATGAGCAGTTCTTC. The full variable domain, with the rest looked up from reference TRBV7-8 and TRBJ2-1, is GAGVSQSPRYKVAKRGQDVALRCDPISGHVSLFWYQQALGQGPEFLTYFQNEAQLDKSGLPSDRFFAERPEGSVSTLKIQRTQQEDSAVYLCASSPHSGRVNEQFFGPGTRLTVL.

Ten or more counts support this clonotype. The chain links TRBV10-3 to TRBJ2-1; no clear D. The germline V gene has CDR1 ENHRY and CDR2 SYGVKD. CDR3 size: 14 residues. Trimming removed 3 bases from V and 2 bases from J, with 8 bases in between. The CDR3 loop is CAISDTVTYNEQFF. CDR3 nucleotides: TGTGCCATCAGTGACACGGTGACCTACAATGAGCAGTTCTTC.

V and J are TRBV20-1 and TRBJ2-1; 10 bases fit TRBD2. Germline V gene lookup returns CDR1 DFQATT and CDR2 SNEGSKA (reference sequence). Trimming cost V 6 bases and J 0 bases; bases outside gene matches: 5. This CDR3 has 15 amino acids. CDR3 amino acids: CSALLAGGSYNEQFF. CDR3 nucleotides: TGCAGTGCCCTATTAGCGGGAGGCTCCTACAATGAGCAGTTCTTC.

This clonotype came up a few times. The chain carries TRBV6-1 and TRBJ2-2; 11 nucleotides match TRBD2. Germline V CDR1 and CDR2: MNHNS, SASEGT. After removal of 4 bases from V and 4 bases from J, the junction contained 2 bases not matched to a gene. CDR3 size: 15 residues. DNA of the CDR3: TGTGCCAGCAGTGCGACTAGCGGGACCACCGGGGAGCTGTTTTTT. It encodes CASSATSGTTGELFF.

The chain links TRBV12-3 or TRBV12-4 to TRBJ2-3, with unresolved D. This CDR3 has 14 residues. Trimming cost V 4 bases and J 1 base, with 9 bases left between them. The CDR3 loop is CASSWVGGTDTQYF. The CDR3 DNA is TGTGCCAGCAGTTGGGTTGGGGGCACAGATACGCAGTATTTT.

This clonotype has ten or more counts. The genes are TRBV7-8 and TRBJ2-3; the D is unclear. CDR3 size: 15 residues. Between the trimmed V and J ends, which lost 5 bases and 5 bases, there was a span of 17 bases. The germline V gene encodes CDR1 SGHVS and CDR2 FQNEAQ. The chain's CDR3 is CASSPPGPNIDTQYF. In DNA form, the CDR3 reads TGTGCCAGCAGCCCCCCGGGCCCCAATATAGATACGCAGTATTTT.

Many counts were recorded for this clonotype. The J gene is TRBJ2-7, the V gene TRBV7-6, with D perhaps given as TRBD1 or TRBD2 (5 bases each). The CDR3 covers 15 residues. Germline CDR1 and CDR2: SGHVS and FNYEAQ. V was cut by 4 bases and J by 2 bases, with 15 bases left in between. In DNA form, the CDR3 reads TGTGCCAGCAGCTCCGGGACCCAAGCAACCTACGAGCAGTACGTC. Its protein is CASSSGTQATYEQYV.